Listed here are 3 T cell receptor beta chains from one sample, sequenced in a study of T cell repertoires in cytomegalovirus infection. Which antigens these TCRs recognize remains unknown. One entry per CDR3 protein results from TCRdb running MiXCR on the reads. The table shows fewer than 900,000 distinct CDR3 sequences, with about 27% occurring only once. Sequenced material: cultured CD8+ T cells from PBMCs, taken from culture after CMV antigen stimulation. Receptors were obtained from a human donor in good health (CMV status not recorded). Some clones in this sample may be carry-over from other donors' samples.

The CDR3 sequence is CASRPGMSRSSYNEQFF. The CDR3 coding sequence is TGTGCCAGTAGACCCGGGATGTCAAGGAGCTCCTACAATGAGCAGTTCTTC. The J gene is TRBJ2-1, the V gene TRBV19; weak D call: TRBD2 (5 bases). The CDR3 has 17 amino acids. The germline CDR1 and CDR2 sequences are LNHDA and SQIVND (reference sequence). Deletions cut 6 bases from V and 0 bases from J, with 18 bases between.

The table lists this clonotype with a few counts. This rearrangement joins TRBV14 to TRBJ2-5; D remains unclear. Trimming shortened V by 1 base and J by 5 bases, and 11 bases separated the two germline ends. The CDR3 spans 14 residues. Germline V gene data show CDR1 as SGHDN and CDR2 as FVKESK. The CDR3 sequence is CASSQAASRETQYF. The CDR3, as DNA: TGTGCCAGCAGCCAAGCGGCCAGTCGGGAGACCCAGTACTTC.

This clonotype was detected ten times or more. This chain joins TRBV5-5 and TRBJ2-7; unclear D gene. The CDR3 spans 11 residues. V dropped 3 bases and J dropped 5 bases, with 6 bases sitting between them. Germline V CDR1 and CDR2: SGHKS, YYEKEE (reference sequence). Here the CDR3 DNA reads TGTGCCAGCAGCTCCCCTAACGAGCAGTACTTC. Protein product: CASSSPNEQYF.